The rows below give T cell receptor beta chains drawn from one sample of a study of CD8 T cells in ankylosing spondylitis. Via MiXCR, TCRdb re-called the 5' RACE reads, giving one row per CDR3 protein. This sample has under 300,000 distinct CDR3 sequences, with about 10% found just once. Sequenced: blood, either unsorted or a sorted T cell fraction (not recorded which). These receptor sequences come from a male donor with ankylosing spondylitis or in good health (not recorded which). Both conserved end residues are part of each CDR3. Where a row states a size, it is once, few, many or the class of an expanded clone; other rows omit it.

V	J	size	CDR3
TRBV9	TRBJ1-1	-	CASSVGLRGPPVVDTEAFF
TRBV12-3/TRBV12-4	TRBJ2-1	many	CASSFWAPSGNNEQFF
TRBV12-3/TRBV12-4	TRBJ2-7	many	CASSFSELYEQYF
TRBV28	TRBJ1-1	-	CASSLSGINTEAFF
TRBV4-1	TRBJ1-4	-	CASSLLGTGGEKLFF
TRBV27	TRBJ2-1	few	CASSLAGPNEQFF
TRBV29-1	TRBJ2-6	-	CSVDSSGANVLTF
TRBV27	TRBJ2-2	many	CASRWGSENTGELFF
TRBV5-1	TRBJ2-2	many	CASSLDPGRNTGELFF
TRBV18	TRBJ2-7	-	CASSPGQGNPYEQYF
TRBV6-6	TRBJ2-4	many	CASSPFNYIQYF
TRBV10-3	TRBJ1-3	many	CGTVISGNTIYF
TRBV7-8	TRBJ1-1	many	CASSLDHAQGEAFF
TRBV6-5	TRBJ2-1	many	CASSYSSSAEGEFF
TRBV12-3/TRBV12-4	TRBJ2-7	-	CASSPGTGQGEQYF
TRBV2	TRBJ2-2	many	CASSRTALGNTGELFF
TRBV20-1	TRBJ2-1	many	CSAIRNHNEQFF
TRBV7-2	TRBJ1-4	many	CASSLLGSRAEKLFF
TRBV29-1	TRBJ2-4	-	CSVGSGFGNIQYF
TRBV29-1	TRBJ2-7	many	CSVVRGAPYEQYF
TRBV11-3	TRBJ2-1	-	CASSPRSSVNEQFF
TRBV12-3/TRBV12-4	TRBJ1-2	many	CASSLRTANYGYTF
TRBV10-3	TRBJ2-3	few	CAISDRTSGGTAQYF
TRBV12-3/TRBV12-4	TRBJ2-7	-	CASSLVGAAGEQYF
TRBV4-2	TRBJ1-1	few	CASSQKRGDRAHTEAFF
TRBV29-1	TRBJ1-3	-	CSARQGSRAGNTIYF
TRBV12-3/TRBV12-4	TRBJ2-2	many	CASSWDTGGPNTGELFF
TRBV7-8	TRBJ2-5	many	CASSVGALGTQYF
TRBV7-3	TRBJ2-5	many	CASSLGFGLEQETQYF
TRBV4-2	TRBJ2-6	many	CASSGGREGSGANVLTF
TRBV5-1	TRBJ2-7	many	CASCRGTGTEQYF
TRBV12-3/TRBV12-4	TRBJ1-1	many	CASIRNRNEAFF
TRBV20-1	TRBJ2-1	many	CSAPRGQGYNEQFF
TRBV15	TRBJ2-2	few	CATSTLRLAGQTELFF
TRBV5-1	TRBJ2-1	-	CASSLELAPYNEQFF
TRBV5-1	TRBJ2-5	few	CASSGGLADQETQYF
TRBV6-5	TRBJ2-3	-	CASSYSASGTGTDTQYF
TRBV7-2	TRBJ2-7	few	CASSPRTGRDEQYF
TRBV7-9	TRBJ1-2	many	CASSSRIGYGYTF
TRBV12-3/TRBV12-4	TRBJ2-5	many	CASSLSYGFQETQYF
TRBV20-1	TRBJ2-7	many	CSARIQTGAYEQYF
TRBV11-2	TRBJ2-1	many	CASSGAYNEQFF
TRBV5-1	TRBJ2-1	many	CASNLIGLAGDQYNEQFF
TRBV5-1	TRBJ1-3	many	CASSLAQTGSGNTIYF
TRBV20-1	TRBJ2-7	many	CSAREGPDYEQYF
TRBV5-1	TRBJ2-3	-	CASSWGGAQHTDTQYF
TRBV27	TRBJ1-1	few	CASSLMRGKSTEAFF
TRBV3-1	TRBJ1-1	-	CASSQEHNTEAFF